In its sample, the clone carrying this TCR beta chain was seen a few times. Its antigen is currently unknown. The V end lost 6 bases, the J end lost 4 bases, and 15 bases lay between the germline ends. The CDR3 loop spans 14 amino acids. Germline V gene data show CDR1 as MNHNS and CDR2 as SASEGT. All of the isolated RNA was reverse transcribed, so expressed TCRB transcripts were sequenced. Here immunoSEQ multiplex PCR was the method, and the copy in TCRdb shows in-frame clones only, minus some. Of 350,000 or so clones in the sample, roughly a fifth were seen once. The entry originates in a study of beta chain features in type 1 diabetes. Study in general: All samples together contributed approximately 100 million sorted cells for examination.

General study findings and limits: Researchers cautioned that cDNA sequencing could over-represent cells with high TCR expression. More deletions and fewer insertions at VDJ junctions were found in patients with type 1 diabetes. HLA effects on TCRB rearrangement stayed unresolved here.

Sequencing was carried out using naive CD4+ T cells from blood. This sequence was found in a woman between 18 and 29 years old in good health. The chain joins TRBV6-1 to TRBJ2-5; a weak D match, TRBD1 (7 bases). Here the CDR3 reads CASSRGTAGETQYF. The DNA of the CDR3 is TGTGCCAGCAGCAGGGGGACAGCGGGAGAGACCCAGTACTTC.